This T cell receptor (beta chain) was obtained from a study of OX40 agonist ivuxolimab in advanced cancers. Findings of the study overall: Not determined was the antigen specificity of the expanded peripheral T cells.

Germline V gene data show CDR1 as MNHNY and CDR2 as SVGAGI (reference sequence). V dropped 4 bases and J dropped 7 bases, with 17 bases sitting between them. The CDR3 contains 15 residues. Points on this clone: Its matching antigen is unknown.

Generated by immunoSEQ multiplex PCR, the TCRdb table keeps only in-frame clones and is missing some. The sample has just under 95,000 clones; roughly 87% are singletons. The sequenced sample was CD4+ or CD8+ T cells sorted from blood, obtained in a trial of the OX40 agonist ivuxolimab. The chain uses TRBV6-6 and TRBJ2-1; D remains ambiguous. The TCR comes from an adult with an advanced solid tumor such as melanoma, head and neck, liver or kidney cancer. CDR3 coding DNA: TGTGCCAGCAGTTCCCCGGGTCCCGTGGGGAATGAGCAGTTCTTC. Protein sequence: CASSSPGPVGNEQFF.